The clone carrying this T cell receptor beta chain was observed once. The CDR3 covers 14 residues. Germline-derived CDR1 and CDR2 are GTSNPN and SVGIG (reference sequence). V lost 0 bases and J lost 4, with 12 bases in between. Naivety among CD8 cells was defined by CD45RO negativity and positive CCR7 selection, thereby excluding terminally differentiated effector memory CD45RA+ cells. This entry comes from a study of shared clonotypes between healthy human individuals. Study summary: CD4 naive and CD4 memory each took three plates per donor, while CD8 naive took two and CD8 memory one.

Profiled with immunoSEQ multiplex PCR; TCRdb holds only in-frame clones, not every one. The profile covers about 2 million clones, with just under 95% appearing a single time and 0.9% to 1.3% taken by the ten largest. V usage is TRBV30 and J usage is TRBJ2-5; D is unclear. The sequenced sample consisted of naive CD8+ T cells sorted from blood. The TCR was taken from a man younger than 30 in good health. CDR3 nucleotides: TGTGCCTGGAGTGTACAGAGTTTAGGAGAGACCCAGTACTTC. Translating gives CAWSVQSLGETQYF.